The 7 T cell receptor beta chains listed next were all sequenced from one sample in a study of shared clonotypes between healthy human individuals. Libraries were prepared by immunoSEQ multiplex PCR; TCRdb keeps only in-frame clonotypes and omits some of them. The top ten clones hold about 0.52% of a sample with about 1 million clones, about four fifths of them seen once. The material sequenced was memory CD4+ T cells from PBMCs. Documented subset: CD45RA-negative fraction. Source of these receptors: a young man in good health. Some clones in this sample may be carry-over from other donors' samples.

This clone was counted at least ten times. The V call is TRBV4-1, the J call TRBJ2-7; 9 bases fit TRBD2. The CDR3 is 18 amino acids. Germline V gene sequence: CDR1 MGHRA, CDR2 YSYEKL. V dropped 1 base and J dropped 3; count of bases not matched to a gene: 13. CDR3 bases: TGCGCCAGCAGCCAAGGCCCCCTTTTGAGTAGCGGGAGCTACGAGCAGTACTTC. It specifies CASSQGPLLSSGSYEQYF.

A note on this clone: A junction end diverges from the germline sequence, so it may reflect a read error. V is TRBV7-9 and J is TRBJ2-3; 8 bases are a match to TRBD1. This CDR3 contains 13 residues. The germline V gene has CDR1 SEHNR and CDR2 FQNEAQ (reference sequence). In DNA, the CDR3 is TGTGCCGCCGAGACAGGGGCGACAGGTACGCAGTATTTT. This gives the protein CAAETGATGTQYF.

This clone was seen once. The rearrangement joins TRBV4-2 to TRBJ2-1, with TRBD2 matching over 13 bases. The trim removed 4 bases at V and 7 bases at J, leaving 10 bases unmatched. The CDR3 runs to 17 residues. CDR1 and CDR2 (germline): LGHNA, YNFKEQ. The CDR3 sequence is CASSPGLAGSTWNEQFF. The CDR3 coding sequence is TGTGCCAGCAGCCCGGGACTAGCGGGATCGACTTGGAATGAGCAGTTCTTC.

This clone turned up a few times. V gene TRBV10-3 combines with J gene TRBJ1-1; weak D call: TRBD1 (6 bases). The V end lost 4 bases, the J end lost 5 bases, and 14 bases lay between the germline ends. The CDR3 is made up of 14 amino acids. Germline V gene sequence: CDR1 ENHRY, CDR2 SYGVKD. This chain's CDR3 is CAISVSGARTEAFF. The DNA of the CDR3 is TGTGCCATCAGTGTGTCGGGGGCTCGAACTGAAGCTTTCTTT.

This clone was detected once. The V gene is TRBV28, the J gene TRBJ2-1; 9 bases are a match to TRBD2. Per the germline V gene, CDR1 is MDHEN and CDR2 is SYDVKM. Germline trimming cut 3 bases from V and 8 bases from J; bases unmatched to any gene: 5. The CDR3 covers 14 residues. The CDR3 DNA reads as TGTGCCAGCAGTTTGGCGGGAGGGCCTGATGAGCAGTTCTTC. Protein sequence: CASSLAGGPDEQFF.

This chain's CDR3 is CSVESPTQYF. CDR3 sequence (DNA): TGCAGCGTTGAATCCCCTACGCAGTATTTT. The J gene is TRBJ2-3, the V gene TRBV29-1; no definite D call. This CDR3 has 10 residues. Germline V gene data show CDR1 as SQVTM and CDR2 as ANQGSEA. V was clipped by 2 bases and J by 8 bases, with 5 bases between them.

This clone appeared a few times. CDR3 nucleotides: TGTGCCAGCAATGCCGGGACAGCGAACACTGAAGCTTTCTTT. Amino acids: CASNAGTANTEAFF. The V call is TRBV6-5, the J call TRBJ1-1; 7 bases line up with TRBD1. Unmatched junction bases numbered 6, after V lost 7 bases and J lost 1 base. Germline V CDR1 and CDR2: MNHEY, SVGAGI. The CDR3 is 14 amino acids.